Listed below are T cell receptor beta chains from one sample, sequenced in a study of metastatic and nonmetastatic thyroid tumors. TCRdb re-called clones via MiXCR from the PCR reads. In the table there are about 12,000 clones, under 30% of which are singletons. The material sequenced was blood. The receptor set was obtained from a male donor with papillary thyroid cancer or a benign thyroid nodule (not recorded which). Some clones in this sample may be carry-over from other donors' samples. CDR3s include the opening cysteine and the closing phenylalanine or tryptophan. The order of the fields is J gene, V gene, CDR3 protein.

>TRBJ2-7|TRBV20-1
CSARDLRLASYEQYF
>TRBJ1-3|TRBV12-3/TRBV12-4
CASIGLGGGGQNGNTIYF
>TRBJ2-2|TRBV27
CASSWGQGLAGELFF
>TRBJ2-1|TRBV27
CASRLGGGRDEQFF
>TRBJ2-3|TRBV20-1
CSAFRFRGSGTDTQYF
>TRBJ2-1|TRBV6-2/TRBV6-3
CASSPRLAGVRTYNEQFF
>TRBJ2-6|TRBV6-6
CASSSTGTVSSGANVLTF
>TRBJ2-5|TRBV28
CASTLDSGRAETQYF
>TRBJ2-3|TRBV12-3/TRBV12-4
CASSPEAGGFTDTQYF
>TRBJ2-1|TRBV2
CASSLRSSKEQFF
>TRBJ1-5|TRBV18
CASSRQEDQPQHF
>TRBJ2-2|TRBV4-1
CASSYQGGGRELFF
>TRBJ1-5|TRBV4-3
CASSPHDRGSAPQHF
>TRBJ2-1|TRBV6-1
CASSETNPYNEQFF
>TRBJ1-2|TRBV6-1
CASSEAGGPYGYTF
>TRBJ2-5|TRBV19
CASSIGGDTQYF
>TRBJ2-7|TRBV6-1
CASSELLAGPSSYEQYF
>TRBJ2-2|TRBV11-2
CASAQGFANTGELFF
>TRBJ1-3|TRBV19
CASSADRASGNTIYF
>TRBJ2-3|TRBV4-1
CASSYGRGQSGDTQYF
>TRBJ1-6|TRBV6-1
CASGDREESPLHF
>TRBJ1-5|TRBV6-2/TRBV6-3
CASSYWDRGSGNQPQHF
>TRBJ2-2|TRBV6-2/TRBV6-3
CASSYGDTGELFF
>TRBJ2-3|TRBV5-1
CASSPEQGARSDTQYF
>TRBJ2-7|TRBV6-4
CASSEGESGEQYF
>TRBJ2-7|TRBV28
CASGGRGAGRYEQYF
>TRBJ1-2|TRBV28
CASSQTGHRSRGYTF
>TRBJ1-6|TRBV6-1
CASSPGTENSPLHF
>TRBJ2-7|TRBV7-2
CASSDRGEQYF
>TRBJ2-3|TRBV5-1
CASSTVAGGGTDTQYF
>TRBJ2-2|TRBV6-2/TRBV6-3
CASSYIQVGPGELFF
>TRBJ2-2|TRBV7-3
CASSLTSVGRETGELFF
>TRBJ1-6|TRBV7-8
CASSFGDRINSPLHF
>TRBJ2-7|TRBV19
CASSYQGLSSYEQYF
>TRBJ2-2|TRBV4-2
CASSQVTSGKNTGELFF
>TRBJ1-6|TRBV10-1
CASSEWSTDSPLHF
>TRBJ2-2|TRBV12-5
CASGLGGTTGELFF
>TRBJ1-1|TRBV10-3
CAIKSDTEAFF
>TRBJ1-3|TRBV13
CASSHRAQENTIYF
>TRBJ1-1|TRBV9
CASSASTGVVTEAFF
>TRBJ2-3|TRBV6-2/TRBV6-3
CASSLRRDTQYF
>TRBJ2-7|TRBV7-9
CAYEGASSYEQYF
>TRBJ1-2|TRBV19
CASTFGTDYGYTF
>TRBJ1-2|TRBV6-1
CASEGSRLPYPF
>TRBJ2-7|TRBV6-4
CASSDTAGAYEQYF
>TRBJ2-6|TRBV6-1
CASSDNSGDNVLTF
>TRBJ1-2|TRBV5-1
CASSLQGENGGYTF